This T cell receptor (beta chain) is from a study of neoadjuvant anti-PD-1 for oral cavity cancer. For the study at large: Non-progressing patients received a fourth nivolumab dose near day 43, then surgery on days 50-56.

The sample's time point: after neoadjuvant nivolumab, at surgical resection. Blood cells were analyzed directly, without culture or expansion. Repertoires were generated with immunoSEQ multiplex PCR, while TCRdb's copy carries only in-frame clones and drops some. The sample carries over 65,000 clones, less than 90% recorded once. The germline V gene has CDR1 MNHNS and CDR2 SASEGT. V dropped 9 bases and J dropped 4; count of bases not matched to a gene: 5. The CDR3 is made up of 13 amino acids. This sequence was found in a person between 40 and 79 years old with oral cavity squamous cell carcinoma. The chain joins TRBV6-1 to TRBJ2-7, with 11 bases identical to TRBD2. Sequenced here: PBMCs, sampled after nivolumab (anti-PD-1) treatment. CDR3 amino acids: CASTIAGGYEQYF. In nucleotides, the CDR3 is TGTGCCAGTACGATAGCGGGAGGGTACGAGCAGTACTTC.